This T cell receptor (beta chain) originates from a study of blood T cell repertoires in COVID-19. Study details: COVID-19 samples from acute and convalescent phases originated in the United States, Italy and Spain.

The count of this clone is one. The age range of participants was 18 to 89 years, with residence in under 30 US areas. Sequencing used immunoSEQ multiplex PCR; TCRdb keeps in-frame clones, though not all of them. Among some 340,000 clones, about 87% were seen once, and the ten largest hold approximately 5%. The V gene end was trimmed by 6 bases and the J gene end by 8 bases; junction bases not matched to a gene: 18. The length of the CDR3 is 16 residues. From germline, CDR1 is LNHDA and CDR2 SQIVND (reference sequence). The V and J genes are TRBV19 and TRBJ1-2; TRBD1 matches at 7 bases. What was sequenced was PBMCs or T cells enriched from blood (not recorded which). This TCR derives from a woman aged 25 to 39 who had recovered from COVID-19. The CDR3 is CASSSGGRQGMSGYTF. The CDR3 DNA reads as TGTGCCAGTAGCTCTGGTGGGAGACAGGGAATGTCCGGCTACACCTTC.